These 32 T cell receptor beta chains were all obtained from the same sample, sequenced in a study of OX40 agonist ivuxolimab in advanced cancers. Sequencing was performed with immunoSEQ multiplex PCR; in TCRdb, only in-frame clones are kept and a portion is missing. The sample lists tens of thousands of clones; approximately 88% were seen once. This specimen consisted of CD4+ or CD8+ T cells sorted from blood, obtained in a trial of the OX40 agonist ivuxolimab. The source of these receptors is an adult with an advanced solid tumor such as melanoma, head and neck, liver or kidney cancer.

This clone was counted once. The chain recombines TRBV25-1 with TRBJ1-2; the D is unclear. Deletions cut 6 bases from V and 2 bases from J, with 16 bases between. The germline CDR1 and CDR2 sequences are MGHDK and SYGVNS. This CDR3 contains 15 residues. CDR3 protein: CASSWRSEINYGYTF. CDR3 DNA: TGTGCCAGCAGCTGGCGATCAGAGATCAACTATGGCTACACCTTC.

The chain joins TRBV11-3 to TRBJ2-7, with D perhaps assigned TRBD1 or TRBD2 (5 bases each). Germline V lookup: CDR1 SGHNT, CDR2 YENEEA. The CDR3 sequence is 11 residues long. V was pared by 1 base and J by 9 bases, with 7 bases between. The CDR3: CASSLGGAQYF. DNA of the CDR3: TGTGCCAGCAGCTTAGGAGGGGCGCAGTACTTC.

The CDR3 spells CASRVGQYGYTF. CDR3 nucleotide sequence: TGTGCCAGTAGGGTGGGACAGTATGGCTACACCTTC. The V and J genes are TRBV19 and TRBJ1-2, with TRBD1 matching over 7 bases. Germline V gene lookup returns CDR1 LNHDA and CDR2 SQIVND (reference sequence). V dropped 6 bases and J dropped 5; count of bases not matched to a gene: 3. The CDR3 contains 12 residues.

CDR3 loop: CASSSTGQGGTGELFF. In nucleotides, the CDR3 is TGTGCCAGCAGTTCGACCGGACAGGGGGGTACAGGGGAGCTGTTTTTT. The chain recombines TRBV7-3 with TRBJ2-2; 10 positions agree with TRBD1. The CDR3 contains 16 residues. Trimming cost V 6 bases and J 8 bases; bases outside gene matches: 12. Germline CDR1 and CDR2: SGHTA and FQGTGA.

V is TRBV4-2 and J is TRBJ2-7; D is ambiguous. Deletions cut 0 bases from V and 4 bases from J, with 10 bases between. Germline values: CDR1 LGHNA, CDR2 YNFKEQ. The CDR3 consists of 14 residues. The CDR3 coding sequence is TGTGCCAGCAGCCAAGAATACATGGGATACGAGCAGTACTTC. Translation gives CASSQEYMGYEQYF.

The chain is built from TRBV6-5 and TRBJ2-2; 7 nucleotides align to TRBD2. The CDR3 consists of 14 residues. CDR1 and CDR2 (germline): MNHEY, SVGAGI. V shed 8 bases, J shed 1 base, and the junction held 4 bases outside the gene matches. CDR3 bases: TGTGCCAGCCACCGGGGGGTGAACACCGGGGAGCTGTTTTTT. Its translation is CASHRGVNTGELFF.

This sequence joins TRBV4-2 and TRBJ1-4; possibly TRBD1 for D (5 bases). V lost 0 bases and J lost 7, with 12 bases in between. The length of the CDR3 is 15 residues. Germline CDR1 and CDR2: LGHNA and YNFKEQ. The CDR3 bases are TGTGCCAGCAGCCAAGAAGGAGGGAGGGGTGAAAAACTGTTTTTT. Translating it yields CASSQEGGRGEKLFF.

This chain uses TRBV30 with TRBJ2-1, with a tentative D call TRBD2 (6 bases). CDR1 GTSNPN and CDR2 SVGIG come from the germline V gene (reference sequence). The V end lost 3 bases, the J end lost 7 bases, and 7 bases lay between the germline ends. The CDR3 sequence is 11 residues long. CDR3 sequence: CAWSGGNEQFF. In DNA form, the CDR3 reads TGTGCCTGGAGCGGGGGAAATGAGCAGTTCTTC.

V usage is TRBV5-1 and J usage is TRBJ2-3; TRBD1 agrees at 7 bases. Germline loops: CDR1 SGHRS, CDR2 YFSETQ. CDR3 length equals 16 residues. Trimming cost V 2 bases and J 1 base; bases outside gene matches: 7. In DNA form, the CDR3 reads TGCGCCAGCAGCTTAGGTGACAGGGCCCGCACAGATACGCAGTATTTT. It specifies CASSLGDRARTDTQYF.

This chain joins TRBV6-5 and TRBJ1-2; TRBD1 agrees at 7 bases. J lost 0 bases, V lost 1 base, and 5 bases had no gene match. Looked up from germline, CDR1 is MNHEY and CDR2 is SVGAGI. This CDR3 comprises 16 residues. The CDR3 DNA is TGTGCCAGCAGTTACTTTACCGGGACAGCTAACTATGGCTACACCTTC. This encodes CASSYFTGTANYGYTF.

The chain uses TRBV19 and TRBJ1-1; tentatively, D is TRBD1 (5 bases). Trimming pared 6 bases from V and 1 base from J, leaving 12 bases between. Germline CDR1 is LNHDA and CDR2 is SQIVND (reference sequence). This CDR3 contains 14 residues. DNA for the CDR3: TGTGCCAGTAGGGGACGCGAAAGGAACACTGAAGCTTTCTTT. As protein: CASRGRERNTEAFF.

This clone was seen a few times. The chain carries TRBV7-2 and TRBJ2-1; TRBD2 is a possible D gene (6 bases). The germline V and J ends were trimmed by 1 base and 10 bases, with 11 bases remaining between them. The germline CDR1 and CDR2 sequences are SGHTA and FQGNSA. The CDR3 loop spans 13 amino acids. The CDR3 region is CASSLGMAGEQFF. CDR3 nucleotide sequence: TGTGCCAGCAGCTTAGGAATGGCGGGGGAGCAGTTCTTC.

CDR3 sequence (DNA): TGTGCCAGCAGTGACAGGGGCAACGAGCAGTACGTC. Translating it yields CASSDRGNEQYV. The chain has TRBV2 and TRBJ2-7; weak D call: TRBD1 (6 bases). Germline V gene sequence: CDR1 SNHLY, CDR2 FYNNEI. Trimming pared 3 bases from V and 5 bases from J, leaving 8 bases between. This CDR3 spans 12 amino acids.

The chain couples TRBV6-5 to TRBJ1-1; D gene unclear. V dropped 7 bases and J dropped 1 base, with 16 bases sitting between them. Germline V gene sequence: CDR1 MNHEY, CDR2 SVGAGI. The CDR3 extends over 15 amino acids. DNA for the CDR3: TGTGCCAGCACCCTCGGAGGCAGTCGGAACACTGAAGCTTTCTTT. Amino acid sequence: CASTLGGSRNTEAFF.

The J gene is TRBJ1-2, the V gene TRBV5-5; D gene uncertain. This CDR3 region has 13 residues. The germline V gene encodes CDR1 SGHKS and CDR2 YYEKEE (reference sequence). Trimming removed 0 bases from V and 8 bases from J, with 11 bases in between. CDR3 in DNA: TGTGCCAGCAGCTTGGAATACATAGGGGGCTACACCTTC. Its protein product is CASSLEYIGGYTF.

The DNA of the CDR3 is TGTGCCAGCAGTCAGGGACAGGGGAAACTGTTTTTT. Protein product: CASSQGQGKLFF. The chain has TRBV11-2 and TRBJ1-4; 10 bases are a match to TRBD1. This CDR3 contains 12 residues. V dropped 6 bases and J dropped 11; count of bases not matched to a gene: 3. Looked up from germline, CDR1 is SGHAT and CDR2 is FQNNGV.

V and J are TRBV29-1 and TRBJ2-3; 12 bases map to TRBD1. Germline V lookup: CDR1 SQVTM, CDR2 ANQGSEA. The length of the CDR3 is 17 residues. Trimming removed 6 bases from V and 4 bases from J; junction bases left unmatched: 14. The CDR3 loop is CSVSGTGGAKLADTQYF. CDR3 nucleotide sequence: TGCAGCGTCTCCGGGACAGGGGGCGCTAAGTTGGCAGATACGCAGTATTTT.

The CDR3 DNA reads as TGTGCCACCAGCAGGGCCGGGACTTCACTTCTAAGCCAGTACTTC. Amino acid sequence: CATSRAGTSLLSQYF. This chain connects TRBV15 to TRBJ2-4, with D perhaps matching TRBD2 (6 bases). Germline CDR1 is LNHNV and CDR2 is YYDKDF (reference sequence). Trimming cost V 3 bases and J 13 bases, with 22 bases left between them. This CDR3 comprises 15 residues. Based on the CDR3 plus reference TRBV15 and TRBJ2-4, the full variable domain is DAMVIQNPRYQVTQFGKPVTLSCSQTLNHNVMYWYQQKSSQAPKLLFHYYDKDFNNEADTPDNFQSRRPNTSFCFLDIRSPGLGDTAMYLCATSRAGTSLLSQYFGAGTRLSVL.

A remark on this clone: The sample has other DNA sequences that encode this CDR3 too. The DNA for the CDR3 is TGTGCCAGCAGCTTAGTTGGGGAGGGAGAGACCCAGTACTTC. Translation: CASSLVGEGETQYF. This chain joins TRBV7-2 and TRBJ2-5; 7 positions agree with TRBD2. The CDR3 runs 14 residues. Germline CDR1 SGHTA, CDR2 FQGNSA. The V segment lost 1 base and the J segment 4 bases; nucleotides outside the gene matches: 3.

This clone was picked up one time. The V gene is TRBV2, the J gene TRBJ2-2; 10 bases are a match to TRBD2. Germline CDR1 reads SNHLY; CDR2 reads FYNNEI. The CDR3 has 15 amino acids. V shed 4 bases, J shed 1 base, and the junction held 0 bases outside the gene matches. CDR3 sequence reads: CASSGLAGNTGELFF. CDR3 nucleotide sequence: TGTGCCAGCAGTGGACTAGCGGGGAACACCGGGGAGCTGTTTTTT.

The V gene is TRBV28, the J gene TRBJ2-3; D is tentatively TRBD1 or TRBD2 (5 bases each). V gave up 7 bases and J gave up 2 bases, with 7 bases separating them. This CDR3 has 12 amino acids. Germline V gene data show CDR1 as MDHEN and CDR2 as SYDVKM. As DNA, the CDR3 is TGTGCCAGCACCGGGGCCACAGATACGCAGTATTTT. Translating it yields CASTGATDTQYF.

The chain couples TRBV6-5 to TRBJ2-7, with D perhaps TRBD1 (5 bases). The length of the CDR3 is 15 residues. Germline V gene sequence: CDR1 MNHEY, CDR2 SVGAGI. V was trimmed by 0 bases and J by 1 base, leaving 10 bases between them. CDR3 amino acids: CASSYSGDSSYEQYV. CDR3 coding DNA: TGTGCCAGCAGTTACTCAGGAGACAGTTCCTACGAGCAGTACGTC.

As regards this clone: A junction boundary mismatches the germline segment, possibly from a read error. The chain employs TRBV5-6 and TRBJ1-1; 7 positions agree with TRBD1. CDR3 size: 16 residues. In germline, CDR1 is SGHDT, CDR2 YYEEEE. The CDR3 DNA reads TGTGCCAGCAGCTTCAGGGGGAATATGTTGAACACTGAAACTTTCTTT. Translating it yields CASSFRGNMLNTETFF.

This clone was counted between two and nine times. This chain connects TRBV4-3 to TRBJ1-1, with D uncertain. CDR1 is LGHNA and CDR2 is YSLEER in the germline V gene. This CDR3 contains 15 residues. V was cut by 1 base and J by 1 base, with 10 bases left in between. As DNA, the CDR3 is TGCGCCAGCAGCCAAGGAGTTCTCGCGAACACTGAAGCTTTCTTT. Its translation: CASSQGVLANTEAFF.

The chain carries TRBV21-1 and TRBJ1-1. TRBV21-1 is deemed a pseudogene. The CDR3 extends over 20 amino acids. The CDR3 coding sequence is TGTGCCAGCAGCATCCTAGGGAAACCTCCATCCCATTATATGAACACTGAAGCTTTCTTT. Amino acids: CASSILGKPPSHYMNTEAFF.

The CDR3 here is CASSLWGAGQPQHF. The CDR3 DNA follows: TGTGCCAGCAGTTTATGGGGGGCTGGTCAGCCCCAGCATTTT. The chain recombines TRBV28 with TRBJ1-5, with a possible D match to TRBD1 (6 bases). The germline CDR1 and CDR2 sequences are MDHEN and SYDVKM. Trimming took off 0 bases at V and 6 bases at J, with 9 bases between the two ends. CDR3 size: 14 residues.

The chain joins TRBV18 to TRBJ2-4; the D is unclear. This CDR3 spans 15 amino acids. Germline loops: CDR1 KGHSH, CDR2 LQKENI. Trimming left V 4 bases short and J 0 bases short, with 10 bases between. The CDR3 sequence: CASSQTSLAKNIQYF. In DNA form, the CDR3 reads TGTGCCAGCTCACAAACGTCTCTAGCCAAAAACATTCAGTACTTC. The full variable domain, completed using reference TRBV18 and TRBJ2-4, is NAGVMQNPRHLVRRRGQEARLRCSPMKGHSHVYWYRQLPEEGLKFMVYLQKENIIDESGMPKERFSAEFPKEGPSILRIQQVVRGDSAAYFCASSQTSLAKNIQYFGAGTRLSVL.

CDR3 sequence: CSAATREKLFF. In nucleotides, the CDR3 is TGCAGTGCTGCAACCCGGGAAAAACTGTTTTTT. V gene TRBV20-1 combines with J gene TRBJ1-4; D unresolved. Trimming shortened V by 5 bases and J by 8 bases, and 9 bases separated the two germline ends. CDR1 is DFQATT and CDR2 is SNEGSKA in the germline V gene (reference sequence). The CDR3 is made up of 11 amino acids.

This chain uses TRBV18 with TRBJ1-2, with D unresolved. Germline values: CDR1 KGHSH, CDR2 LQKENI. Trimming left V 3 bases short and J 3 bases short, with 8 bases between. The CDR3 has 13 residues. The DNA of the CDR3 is TGTGCCAGCTCACCTTCCTGGGACTATGGCTACACCTTC. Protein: CASSPSWDYGYTF.

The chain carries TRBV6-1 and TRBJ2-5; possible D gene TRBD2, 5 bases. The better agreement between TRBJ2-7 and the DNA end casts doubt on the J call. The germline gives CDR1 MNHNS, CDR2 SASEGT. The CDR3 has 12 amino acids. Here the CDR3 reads CASTSAGYEQYF. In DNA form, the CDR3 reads TGTGCCAGCACCTCCGCGGGCTACGAGCAGTACTTC.

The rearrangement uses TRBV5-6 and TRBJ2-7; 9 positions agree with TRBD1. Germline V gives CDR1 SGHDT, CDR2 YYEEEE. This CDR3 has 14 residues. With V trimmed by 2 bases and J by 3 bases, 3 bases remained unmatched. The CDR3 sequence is CASSFGDRVYEQYF. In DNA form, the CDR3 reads TGTGCCAGCAGCTTCGGGGACAGGGTCTACGAGCAGTACTTC.

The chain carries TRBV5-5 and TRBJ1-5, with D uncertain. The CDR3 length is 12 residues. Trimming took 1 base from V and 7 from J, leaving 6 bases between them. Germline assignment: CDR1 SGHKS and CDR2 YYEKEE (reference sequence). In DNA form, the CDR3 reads TGTGCCAGCAGCTTGTCCGGACAGCCCCAGCATTTT. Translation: CASSLSGQPQHF.